The next 4 T cell receptor beta chains were all read from a single sample in a study of beta chain features in type 1 diabetes. Findings of the study overall: TCRB CDR3s were moderately but significantly shorter in Type 1 diabetes patients in all four CD4+ subsets.

No antigen has been identified for these receptors. Expressed TCRB transcripts were sequenced because the entire RNA isolate underwent reverse transcription. Profiled with immunoSEQ multiplex PCR; TCRdb holds only in-frame clones, not every one. The sample holds over 600,000 clones, roughly 12% seen once. Sequencing input: naive CD4+ T cells from blood. The source of these receptors is a man aged 25 to 45 with type 1 diabetes.

The chain joins TRBV19 to TRBJ1-2, with 9 nucleotides matching TRBD1. V lost 4 bases, J lost 1 base, and 1 base stayed unmatched. Germline V gives CDR1 LNHDA, CDR2 SQIVND (reference sequence). This CDR3 region has 14 residues. The CDR3 here is CASSRDRDNYGYTF. DNA of the CDR3: TGTGCCAGTAGTAGGGACAGGGATAACTATGGCTACACCTTC.

This clone was detected only a few times. This sequence joins TRBV15 and TRBJ2-5; 8 bases fit TRBD1. Per germline, CDR1 LNHNV and CDR2 YYDKDF (reference sequence). CDR3 size: 14 residues. V lost 4 bases and J lost 5; bases outside the gene matches: 6. As DNA, the CDR3 is TGTGCCACCAGCACAAGGACAGGGCAGGAGACCCAGTACTTC. Translated: CATSTRTGQETQYF.

The gene calls are TRBV6-6 and TRBJ2-1; D remains ambiguous. With 7 bases removed from V and 5 bases from J, the gap between germline ends came to 18 bases. CDR1 is MNHNY and CDR2 is SVGAGI in the germline V gene (reference sequence). The CDR3 consists of 15 residues. CDR3 region: CASTRQGLGNNEQFF. In DNA form, the CDR3 reads TGTGCCAGCACCAGACAAGGCCTCGGAAACAATGAGCAGTTCTTC.

The chain employs TRBV4-3 and TRBJ1-3; a possible D gene is TRBD1 (5 bases). Germline lookup yields CDR1 LGHNA and CDR2 YSLEER. The length of the CDR3 is 12 residues. The ends were cut back, 3 bases at V and 8 bases at J, with 8 bases in the middle. The DNA for the CDR3 is TGCGCCAGCAGCCAGGGGGGATACACCATATATTTT. Translated: CASSQGGYTIYF.